This is a list of T cell receptor beta chains from one sample in a study of sequential checkpoint blockade in melanoma. The data were produced by immunoSEQ multiplex PCR, yet TCRdb's version contains in-frame clones alone and is incomplete. The sample records about 38,000 clones, about 88% being singletons. The sample was CD8+ T cells sorted from blood (inferred from file names), taken from a patient given nivolumab and ipilimumab in sequence. Source of these receptors: a human donor with melanoma. CDR3s include the opening cysteine and the closing phenylalanine or tryptophan. The order of the fields is J gene, clone size, V gene, CDR3 length, D gene, CDR3 protein, CDR3 DNA. The D gene is left open where the match is weak. Where a row states a size, it is once, few, many or the class of an expanded clone; other rows omit it.

>TRBJ1-4|-|TRBV7-9|17|-
CASSSRIQQARNEKLFF
TGTGCCAGCAGCTCAAGAATACAACAGGCTAGAAATGAAAAACTGTTTTTT
>TRBJ2-7|-|TRBV29-1|13|TRBD2
CSVTSANSYEQYF
TGCAGCGTGACTAGCGCGAATTCCTACGAGCAGTACTTC
>TRBJ1-1|-|TRBV4-3|15|TRBD1
CASSQHGTGAPEAFF
TGCGCCAGCAGCCAACACGGGACAGGGGCCCCTGAAGCTTTCTTT
>TRBJ2-3|-|TRBV6-5|15|TRBD2
CASSTTAGGPDTQYF
TGTGCCAGCAGTACCACAGCGGGAGGGCCAGATACGCAGTATTTT
>TRBJ2-7|-|TRBV27|13|-
CASSFGQTYEQYF
TGTGCCAGCAGTTTTGGACAGACCTACGAGCAGTACTTC
>TRBJ2-7|-|TRBV29-1|12|-
CSVEDRAYEQYF
TGCAGCGTTGAAGATCGAGCCTACGAGCAGTACTTC
>TRBJ2-7|-|TRBV28|14|-
CASSFVQGGNEQYF
TGTGCCAGCAGTTTTGTCCAGGGGGGAAACGAGCAGTACTTC
>TRBJ1-5|-|TRBV2|12|TRBD1
CASGGGGQPQHF
TGTGCCAGCGGAGGGGGCGGTCAGCCCCAGCATTTT
>TRBJ2-2|-|TRBV19|13|TRBD1
CAIGQGAIGELFF
TGTGCCATCGGACAGGGGGCTATCGGGGAGCTGTTTTTT
>TRBJ2-7|-|TRBV19|14|TRBD1
CASSLGQGIYEQYF
TGTGCCAGTAGTCTAGGACAGGGCATCTACGAGCAGTACTTC
>TRBJ1-1|-|TRBV7-9|14|-
CASSLLAMNTEAFF
TGTGCCAGCAGCTTATTGGCAATGAACACTGAAGCTTTCTTT
>TRBJ2-7|-|TRBV7-3|13|-
CASSFDPGYEQYF
TGTGCCAGCAGCTTCGACCCCGGGTACGAGCAGTACTTC
>TRBJ1-4|few|TRBV10-3|15|-
CAISESGGINEKLFF
TGTGCCATCAGTGAGTCGGGAGGGATTAATGAAAAACTGTTTTTT